This T cell receptor (beta chain) was recovered during a study of T cell repertoires in cytomegalovirus infection. A single record per CDR3 protein comes from TCRdb applying MiXCR to the reads. Here the sample spans about 180,000 distinct CDR3 sequences, about 15% being singletons. CDR3 length equals 12 residues. Between the trimmed V and J ends, which lost 3 bases and 4 bases, there was a span of 9 bases. The germline CDR1 and CDR2 sequences are DFQATT and SNEGSKA (reference sequence). The V call is TRBV20-1, the J call TRBJ1-2; D gene uncertain. The sample comprised PBMCs. This receptor was identified in a human donor in good health (CMV status not recorded). Some clones in this sample may be carry-over from other donors' samples. The CDR3: CSASHEAYGYTF. CDR3 sequence (DNA): TGCAGTGCTAGTCACGAAGCCTATGGCTACACCTTC.